What follows are 10 T cell receptor beta chains derived from one specimen sequenced in a study of blood T cell repertoires in COVID-19. TCRdb's table, derived via immunoSEQ multiplex PCR, lists solely in-frame clones and lacks some. Among 200,000 to 300,000 clones, roughly 91% were seen once, and the ten largest hold roughly 0.8%. Sequencing was done on a sample of peripheral blood. Receptors were obtained from a man aged 25 to 40 with COVID-19, enrolled during active disease.

This clone was seen only once. This chain links TRBV19 with TRBJ1-5; D not resolved. Deletions cut 4 bases from V and 7 bases from J, with 11 bases between. Germline V gene sequence: CDR1 LNHDA, CDR2 SQIVND (reference sequence). The CDR3 is made up of 13 amino acids. Here the CDR3 reads CASSNGAGQPQHF. Written as DNA, the CDR3 is TGTGCCAGTAGTAATGGTGCGGGGCAGCCCCAGCATTTT.

The V call is TRBV2, the J call TRBJ2-7, with D perhaps matching TRBD1 (5 bases). V was trimmed by 3 bases and J by 5 bases, leaving 20 bases between them. Germline-derived CDR1 and CDR2 are SNHLY and FYNNEI. The CDR3 length is 16 residues. The chain's CDR3 is CASSDLPRQGYHEQYF. Written as DNA, the CDR3 is TGTGCCAGCAGTGACCTCCCTAGGCAGGGTTACCACGAGCAGTACTTC. The full variable domain, with the rest looked up from reference TRBV2 and TRBJ2-7, is EPEVTQTPSHQVTQMGQEVILRCVPISNHLYFYWYRQILGQKVEFLVSFYNNEISEKSEIFDDQFSVERPDGSNFTLKIRSTKLEDSAMYFCASSDLPRQGYHEQYFGPGTRLTVT.

The chain employs TRBV5-1 and TRBJ1-3; D possibly corresponds to TRBD1 (6 bases). V was pared by 0 bases and J by 0 bases, with 13 bases between. Germline V gives CDR1 SGHRS, CDR2 YFSETQ. This CDR3 comprises 17 residues. The CDR3 DNA reads TGCGCCAGCAGCTTGGCTGGGGGGGGGCTCTCTGGAAACACCATATATTTT. Its translation: CASSLAGGGLSGNTIYF.

The CDR3 bases are TGCAGCGTGCGCCAGGGGGCGGCGGATACGCAGTATTTT. It is translated as CSVRQGAADTQYF. V and J are TRBV29-1 and TRBJ2-3, with 8 bases that match TRBD1. Unmatched junction bases numbered 8, after V lost 6 bases and J lost 6 bases. This CDR3 has 13 residues. Germline V CDR1 and CDR2: SQVTM, ANQGSEA.

V is TRBV4-1 and J is TRBJ2-5, with 9 bases lining up with TRBD2. Germline trimming cut 0 bases from V and 0 bases from J; bases unmatched to any gene: 11. CDR1 and CDR2 from the germline V gene are MGHRA and YSYEKL. The CDR3 sequence is 19 residues long. The CDR3 DNA reads as TGCGCCAGCAGCCAAGATCGGGTCCTAGCGGGGACTAACCAAGAGACCCAGTACTTC. Its protein is CASSQDRVLAGTNQETQYF.

The chain uses TRBV10-1 and TRBJ2-5; 10 bases match TRBD2. The trim removed 3 bases at V and 6 bases at J, leaving 4 bases unmatched. This CDR3 is 14 amino acids long. Per germline, CDR1 WNHNN and CDR2 SYGVQD (reference sequence). DNA for the CDR3: TGCGCCAGCAGTGAAGGTACTAGCGGGAAGACCCAGTACTTC. Its protein is CASSEGTSGKTQYF.

CDR3 in amino acids: CASSPYSGGDEKLFF. The CDR3 DNA follows: TGTGCCAGCAGCCCTTATTCTGGAGGGGATGAAAAACTGTTTTTT. The J gene is TRBJ1-4, the V gene TRBV5-4, with D maybe TRBD1 (5 bases). The CDR3 is 15 residues long. Trimming shortened V by 4 bases and J by 6 bases, and 16 bases separated the two germline ends. Germline V gives CDR1 SGHNT, CDR2 YYREEE (reference sequence).

The V and J genes are TRBV5-1 and TRBJ2-5; D is unclear. V was cut by 0 bases and J by 4 bases, with 10 bases left in between. Germline V lookup: CDR1 SGHRS, CDR2 YFSETQ. This CDR3 has 14 amino acids. DNA of the CDR3: TGCGCCAGCAGCTTGGTGGCCGATTTAGAGACCCAGTACTTC. The encoded protein is CASSLVADLETQYF.

The J gene is TRBJ2-7, the V gene TRBV5-6; 8 positions match TRBD2. The germline CDR1 and CDR2 sequences are SGHDT and YYEEEE. Germline trimming cut 4 bases from V and 7 bases from J; bases unmatched to any gene: 4. This CDR3 region has 12 residues. CDR3 nucleotides: TGTGCCAGCAGCAGAAGACTAGCGGAGCAGTACTTC. This codes for CASSRRLAEQYF.

This chain uses TRBV5-4 with TRBJ2-4, with 9 bases matching TRBD1. There are 14 residues in the CDR3. Germline values: CDR1 SGHNT, CDR2 YYREEE (reference sequence). Losses at the gene ends were 3 bases for V and 6 bases for J; bases not matched to a gene: 4. As DNA, the CDR3 is TGTGCCAGCAGCTCTCCGGACAGGGGAAACATTCAGTACTTC. Protein product: CASSSPDRGNIQYF.